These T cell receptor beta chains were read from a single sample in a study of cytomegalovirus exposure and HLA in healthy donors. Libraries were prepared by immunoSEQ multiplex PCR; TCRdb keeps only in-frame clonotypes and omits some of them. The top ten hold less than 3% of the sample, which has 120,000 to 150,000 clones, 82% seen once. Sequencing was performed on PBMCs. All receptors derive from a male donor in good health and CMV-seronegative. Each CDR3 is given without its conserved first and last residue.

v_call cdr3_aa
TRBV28 ASSSAGDGYGYT
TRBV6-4 ASSDSSGDGTDTQY
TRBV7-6 ASSRLERPEQF
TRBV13 ASSLALWGQGTDTQY
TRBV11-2 ASSSWTSGVTDTQY
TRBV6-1 ASTAVGEQY
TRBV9 ASSPWTDYGYT
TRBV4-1 ASSQGDRMNTEAF
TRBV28 ASRSGQNTEAF
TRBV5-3 ARSPFGTGRHGYT
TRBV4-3 ASSQAAEPSYNEQF
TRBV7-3 ASSQGVGLSYEQY
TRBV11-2 ASSLSYWNTGELF
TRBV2 ASSELSGTGGSTDTQY
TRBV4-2 ASSQHVGGGLVDTQY
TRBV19 ASSLLGYSNQPQH
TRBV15 ATSSRGTGAANYGYT
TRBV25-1 ASSEPGLANTGELF
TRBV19 ASSLGTGHEQY
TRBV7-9 ASSRRVETQY
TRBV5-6 ASSLVDSTYEQY
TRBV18 ASSPPGQRVHEQY
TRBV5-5 ASSLTPWGPYGYT
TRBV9 ASSVGWTLKETQY
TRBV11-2 ASSHQGNEQF
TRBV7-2 ASSSTGHGYT
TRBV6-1 ASRGGVNQPQH
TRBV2 ASRAGFTDTQY